This T cell receptor beta chain was found in a study of T cell responses to AZD1222 COVID-19 vaccine. Study-wide points: Just a handful of people given AZD1222 tested seropositive at baseline.

Regarding this clone: No antigen is known for it.

Generated by immunoSEQ multiplex PCR, the TCRdb table keeps only in-frame clones and is missing some. The table records roughly 150,000 clones, approximately 90% of them present only once. Germline V lookup: CDR1 LNHDA, CDR2 SQIVND (reference sequence). V lost 1 base to trimming and J lost 4 bases, with 11 bases between them. This CDR3 spans 16 amino acids. Sequenced material: peripheral blood, taken 28 days after the second AZD1222 dose. This sequence joins TRBV19 and TRBJ2-6; perhaps D is TRBD1 or TRBD2 (5 bases each). This clonotype was sampled from an adult who received the AZD1222 COVID-19 vaccine. Here the CDR3 reads CASSIVGGSGANVLTF. DNA for the CDR3: TGTGCCAGTAGTATAGTTGGGGGATCAGGGGCCAACGTCCTGACTTTC.